The rows below give T cell receptor beta chains drawn from one sample of a study of cytomegalovirus exposure and HLA in healthy donors. Profiled with immunoSEQ multiplex PCR; TCRdb holds only in-frame clones, not every one. This listing includes around 130,000 clones. The sample consisted of PBMCs. The receptor set was obtained from a woman in her 40s in good health and CMV-seronegative. The CDR3 runs from the conserved cysteine through the conserved F or W. The D gene is left open where the match is weak.

>TRBD2|TRBV7-8|TRBJ2-3
TGTGCCAGCAGCTTTAAGCGGGGGGCGGGCACAGATACGCAGTATTTT
CASSFKRGAGTDTQYF
>-|TRBV29-1|TRBJ1-1
TGCAGTGTAGTCAGGGCCACTGAAGCTTTCTTT
CSVVRATEAFF
>-|TRBV28|TRBJ1-5
TGTGCCAGCAGTTTCAGACAGCCCCAGCATTTT
CASSFRQPQHF
>-|TRBV2|TRBJ1-6
TGTGCCAGCAGTGAGGGGGCAGTATCACCCCTCCACTTT
CASSEGAVSPLHF
>-|TRBV7-2|TRBJ1-4
TGTGCCAGCAGCTCATACAGGGCTCCCAATGAAAAACTGTTTTTT
CASSSYRAPNEKLFF
>-|TRBV4-3|TRBJ2-2
TGCGCCAGCAGCCAAGTGGAGCTTACCGGGGAGCTGTTTTTT
CASSQVELTGELFF
>-|TRBV28|TRBJ1-2
TGTGCCAGCGGCGGGCGAGTCTATGGCTACACCTTC
CASGGRVYGYTF
>TRBD2|TRBV5-8|TRBJ2-5
TGTGCCAGCAGCCGACGCGGGGGGAACCAAGAGACCCAGTACTTC
CASSRRGGNQETQYF
>-|TRBV19|TRBJ1-1
TGTGCCAGTAGTTTGGGACAGAACACTGAAGCTTTCTTT
CASSLGQNTEAFF
>-|TRBV7-8|TRBJ2-5
TGTGCCAGCAGCTATCTAGCCTTCTGGGAGACCCAGTACTTC
CASSYLAFWETQYF
>-|TRBV4-1|TRBJ2-3
TGCGCCAGCAGCCAAACCGGAGATACGCAGTATTTT
CASSQTGDTQYF
>TRBD1|TRBV4-1|TRBJ1-1
TGCGCCAGCACCCCAGGCACAGGGGGCGCGGGTAACACTGAAGCTTTCTTT
CASTPGTGGAGNTEAFF
>TRBD1|TRBV5-8|TRBJ1-1
TGTGCCAGCAGCTCGGGACAGGGGAAAACTGAAGCTTTCTTT
CASSSGQGKTEAFF
>-|TRBV19|TRBJ2-3
TGTGCCAGTAGTGGAGGCTTTGCAGATACGCAGTATTTT
CASSGGFADTQYF
>-|TRBV6-1|TRBJ1-5
TGTGCCAGCAGTGGACTGTTTAGAAATCAGCCCCAGCATTTT
CASSGLFRNQPQHF
>-|TRBV28|TRBJ1-1
TGTGCCAGCACCAGGAGGCGCACTGAAGCTTTCTTT
CASTRRRTEAFF
>-|TRBV19|TRBJ1-4
TGTGCCAGTGGGGAAGGGCCCGGGGGGGAAAAACTGTTTTTT
CASGEGPGGEKLFF
>-|TRBV5-6|TRBJ2-5
TGTGCCAGCGGCCGGACAGACCAAGAGACCCAGTACTTC
CASGRTDQETQYF
>-|TRBV5-4|TRBJ1-2
TGTGCCAGCAGCTTGGTTGATGGGGGCGGCTACGCCTTC
CASSLVDGGGYAF
>-|TRBV5-6|TRBJ2-2
TGTGCCAGCAGCCTGGGCGGGGTCGGGGAGCTGTTTTTT
CASSLGGVGELFF
>TRBD2|TRBV4-2|TRBJ2-7
TGTGCCAGCAGCCTGGAGGGAGGGGCGATCTCCTACGAGCAGTACTTC
CASSLEGGAISYEQYF
>-|TRBV11-2|TRBJ1-6
TGTGCCAGCAGCCCTTCTGGGGGGTATAATTCACCCCTCCACTTT
CASSPSGGYNSPLHF
>TRBD1|TRBV10-3|TRBJ1-6
TGTGCCATCAGTGAGTCCTGGGGGACAGGGGTGAGAGATTCACCCCTCCACTTT
CAISESWGTGVRDSPLHF
>TRBD2|TRBV2|TRBJ2-3
TGTGCCAGCAGTCTAGCGGGGGGACAAAACACAGATACGCAGTATTTT
CASSLAGGQNTDTQYF
>-|TRBV9|TRBJ1-2
TGTGCCAGCAGCGTAGGGGGCTCCGGCTACACCTTC
CASSVGGSGYTF
>TRBD2|TRBV5-1|TRBJ2-3
TGCGCCAGCTCCCGGGACTACAACACAGATACGCAGTATTTT
CASSRDYNTDTQYF
>-|TRBV6-1|TRBJ1-4
TGTGCCAGCAGTGAGATGAGGGAATGGGGAAAACTGTTTTTT
CASSEMREWGKLFF
>-|TRBV9|TRBJ1-3
TGTGCCAGCAGTTTTAACCACCGCAGAACTGGAAACACCATATATTTT
CASSFNHRRTGNTIYF
>-|TRBV6-1|TRBJ2-2
TGTGCCGGACTCAGGGACATCGGGGAGCTGTTTTTT
CAGLRDIGELFF
>-|TRBV7-2|TRBJ1-1
TGTGCCAGCAGCCCCACAAACACTGAAGCTTTCTTT
CASSPTNTEAFF
>TRBD2|TRBV7-9|TRBJ2-3
TGTGCCAGCAGCTTAGCGCGGGGGATACGGACAGATACGCAGTATTTT
CASSLARGIRTDTQYF
>TRBD1|TRBV19|TRBJ1-2
TGTGCCAGTAGTGAAGCAGGACAGGGGAATATCGGCTACACCTTC
CASSEAGQGNIGYTF
>TRBD2|TRBV10-2|TRBJ2-2
TGCGCCAGCAGTGGAATTAGCGGGGCATCCACCGGGGAGCTGTCTTTT
CASSGISGASTGELSF
>-|TRBV9|TRBJ2-3
TGTGCCAGCAGCGTCCAGGGCCCAGATACGCAGTATTTT
CASSVQGPDTQYF
>-|TRBV28|TRBJ1-5
TGTGCCAGCAGTTTAGCAGGTCTTCATCAGCCCCAGCATTTT
CASSLAGLHQPQHF
>-|TRBV2|TRBJ1-4
TGTGCCAGCAGTGTACCATGGACTGATTCAACTAATGAAAAACTGTTTTTT
CASSVPWTDSTNEKLFF
>TRBD1|TRBV11-2|TRBJ1-2
TGTGCCAGCAGCAGGGGGACAGGCAACTATGGCTACACCTTC
CASSRGTGNYGYTF
>-|TRBV7-9|TRBJ1-5
TGTGCCAGCAGCCATGGGGGGGATACTAACCAGCCCCAGCATTTT
CASSHGGDTNQPQHF
>-|TRBV6-6|TRBJ1-3
TGTGCCAGCATGAGCTCTGGAAACACCATATATTTT
CASMSSGNTIYF
>TRBD2|TRBV11-2|TRBJ2-1
TGTGCCAGCAGCTTAGCGGGGGGGTACAATGAGCAGTTCTTC
CASSLAGGYNEQFF
>-|TRBV9|TRBJ1-3
TGTGCCAGCAGCGTAGACTCCCTTTACGGAAACACCATATATTTT
CASSVDSLYGNTIYF
>TRBD1|TRBV7-2|TRBJ1-2
TGTGCCAGCAGCTCACAGGGGGCGAGGCCCTACGGCTACACCTTC
CASSSQGARPYGYTF
>TRBD2|TRBV4-2|TRBJ2-1
TGTGCCAGCAGCCAAGAGGGGACTAGCGGGGGGGCCTACAATGAGCAGTTCTTC
CASSQEGTSGGAYNEQFF
>-|TRBV5-1|TRBJ1-1
TGCGCCAGCAGCTTGTCCAGGGGGAACACTGAAGCTTTCTTT
CASSLSRGNTEAFF
>TRBD1|TRBV4-3|TRBJ2-7
TGCGCCAGCAGCCCAGGGACAGGGGGCTACGAGCAGTACTTC
CASSPGTGGYEQYF
>-|TRBV19|TRBJ1-4
TGTGCCAGCCGAACAAGGGCTCGGAGGACTAATGAAAAACTGTTTTTT
CASRTRARRTNEKLFF
>-|TRBV5-1|TRBJ1-4
TGCGCCAGCAGCCCCACCGCGACTAATGAAAAACTGTTTTTT
CASSPTATNEKLFF
>TRBD1|TRBV5-1|TRBJ1-4
TGCGCCAGCAGCGGACAGGGGGCCGCAACTAATGAAAAACTGTTTTTT
CASSGQGAATNEKLFF
>-|TRBV5-8|TRBJ1-5
TGTGCCAGCAGCGAAACTACCGTCAAGCCCCAGCATTTT
CASSETTVKPQHF
>TRBD1|TRBV7-8|TRBJ1-1
TGTGCCAGCAGCTACAGGACAGGCTACGATGGGACTGAAGCTTTCTTT
CASSYRTGYDGTEAFF
>-|TRBV16|TRBJ2-7
TGTGCCAGCAGCCCTAGCCGGCCCGGGGACGAGCAGTACTTC
CASSPSRPGDEQYF
>-|TRBV15|TRBJ2-6
TGTGCCACCAGCGGCGCGACAGGGACTCTCGGGGCCAACGTCCTGACTTTC
CATSGATGTLGANVLTF
>-|TRBV5-4|TRBJ1-1
TGTGCCAGCAGCCTGGAGGCAGGGAACACTGAAGCTTTCTTT
CASSLEAGNTEAFF
>-|TRBV5-1|TRBJ2-3
TGCGCCTCCCAAGCCGGTACTAGCACAGATACGCAGTATTTT
CASQAGTSTDTQYF
>-|TRBV28|TRBJ2-7
TGTGCCAGCACCCACATCTACGAGCAGTACTTC
CASTHIYEQYF
>-|TRBV5-4|TRBJ1-3
TGTGCCAGCAGCTCCGGGCTCCGGAGGTGGTCTGGAAACACCATATATTTT
CASSSGLRRWSGNTIYF
>-|TRBV6-1|TRBJ1-5
TGTGCCAGCAGTGAAACAGTTCATAGCAATCAGCCCCAGCATTTT
CASSETVHSNQPQHF
>-|TRBV6-1|TRBJ2-5
TGTGCCAGCAGCGGAGGGGGCATCCAAGAGACCCAGTACTTC
CASSGGGIQETQYF
>-|TRBV19|TRBJ1-2
TGTGCCAGTAGTGGGCCAGACCGGGGAATTAGCTATGGCTACACCTTC
CASSGPDRGISYGYTF